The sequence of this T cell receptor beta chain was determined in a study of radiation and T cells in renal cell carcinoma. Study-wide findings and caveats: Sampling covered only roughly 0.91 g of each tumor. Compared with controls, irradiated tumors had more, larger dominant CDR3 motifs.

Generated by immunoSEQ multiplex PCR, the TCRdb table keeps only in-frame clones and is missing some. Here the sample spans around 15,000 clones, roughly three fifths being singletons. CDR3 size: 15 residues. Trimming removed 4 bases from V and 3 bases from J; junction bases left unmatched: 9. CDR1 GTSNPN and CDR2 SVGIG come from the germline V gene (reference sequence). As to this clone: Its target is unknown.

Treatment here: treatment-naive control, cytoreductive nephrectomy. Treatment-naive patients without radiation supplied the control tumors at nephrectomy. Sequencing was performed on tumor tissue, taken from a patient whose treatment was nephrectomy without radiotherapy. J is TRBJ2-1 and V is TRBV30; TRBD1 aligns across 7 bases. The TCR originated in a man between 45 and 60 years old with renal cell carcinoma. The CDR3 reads CAWTALGGDYNEQFF. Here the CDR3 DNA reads TGTGCCTGGACCGCTTTAGGGGGCGACTACAATGAGCAGTTCTTC.